The 26 T cell receptor beta chains presented below share a single source sample, sequenced in a study of breast tumors, draining lymph nodes, adjacent tissues. Axillary draining lymph nodes of breast cancer patients supplied the node samples. TCRdb analysed the multiplex PCR reads with MiXCR anew, one entry per CDR3 protein. The sample contains about 180,000 distinct CDR3 sequences, 30% to 35% of which appear only once. Input material: axillary lymph node tissue. All receptors derive from a female donor with breast cancer. Some clones in this sample may be carry-over from other donors' samples.

The sample holds many counts of this clonotype. J is TRBJ2-5 and V is TRBV6-5; 12 positions match TRBD2. CDR3 length equals 16 residues. Germline V gene lookup returns CDR1 MNHEY and CDR2 SVGAGI. V dropped 4 bases and J dropped 2; count of bases not matched to a gene: 5. CDR3 nucleotide sequence: TGTGCCAGCAGTTCCCTAGCGGGGGGGTTGCAAGAGACCCAGTACTTC. Its translation: CASSSLAGGLQETQYF.

The chain uses TRBV19 and TRBJ1-1, with a possible D match to TRBD1 (5 bases). The germline CDR1 and CDR2 sequences are LNHDA and SQIVND (reference sequence). Between the trimmed V and J ends, which lost 1 base and 0 bases, there was a span of 9 bases. This CDR3 is built from 15 residues. The CDR3 loop is CASSIGGTVNTEAFF. The DNA of the CDR3 is TGTGCCAGTAGTATAGGGGGGACTGTGAACACTGAAGCTTTCTTT. The whole variable domain, filled in from reference TRBV19 and TRBJ1-1, reads DGGITQSPKYLFRKEGQNVTLSCEQNLNHDAMYWYRQDPGQGLRLIYYSQIVNDFQKGDIAEGYSVSREKKESFPLTVTSAQKNPTAFYLCASSIGGTVNTEAFFGQGTRLTVV.

This clonotype was detected ten times or more. The chain joins TRBV6-6 to TRBJ2-3; no clear D gene. The V end lost 6 bases, the J end lost 6 bases, and 13 bases lay between the germline ends. The CDR3 consists of 13 residues. Germline V gene sequence: CDR1 MNHNY, CDR2 SVGAGI (reference sequence). In nucleotides, the CDR3 is TGTGCCAGCAGAACCCCCCTAACGGATACGCAGTATTTT. Its translation: CASRTPLTDTQYF.

This clonotype has a count of ten or more. This sequence joins TRBV7-2 and TRBJ2-7; D is ambiguous. The CDR3 is made up of 15 amino acids. V lost 2 bases and J 1 base, leaving 12 bases between the germline ends. Looked up from germline, CDR1 is SGHTA and CDR2 is FQGNSA. The CDR3 sequence is CASSLRPGLSYEQYF. CDR3 DNA sequence: TGTGCCAGCAGCTTACGACCAGGCCTTTCCTACGAGCAGTACTTC.

Ten or more counts support this clonotype. V and J are TRBV3-1 and TRBJ2-3, with 11 nucleotides matching TRBD2. Unmatched junction bases numbered 11, after V lost 4 bases and J lost 2 bases. Germline CDR1 is LGHDT and CDR2 is YNNKEL (reference sequence). This CDR3 has 18 amino acids. The CDR3 coding sequence is TGTGCCAGCAGCCGAGTTAGCGGGGGGGCCAGGCCCACAGATACGCAGTATTTT. Translation: CASSRVSGGARPTDTQYF.

This clonotype was detected ten times or more. The chain recombines TRBV30 with TRBJ2-7, with D maybe TRBD1 (6 bases). This CDR3 contains 14 residues. V shed 4 bases and J shed 0 bases, with 13 bases lying between them. Germline V lookup: CDR1 GTSNPN, CDR2 SVGIG (reference sequence). CDR3 in DNA: TGTGCCTGGAATAGGGGGTGGCACTCCTACGAGCAGTACTTC. This translates into CAWNRGWHSYEQYF.

This clonotype was observed at least ten times. The chain joins TRBV7-8 to TRBJ2-7; no clear D. The V gene's germline CDR1 is SGHVS and CDR2 FQNEAQ. There are 11 residues in the CDR3. V was trimmed by 5 bases and J by 4 bases, leaving 6 bases between them. CDR3 bases: TGTGCCAGCAGCAGCACTTACGAGCAGTACTTC. It yields the protein CASSSTYEQYF.

This clonotype occurred many times. The V call is TRBV4-2, the J call TRBJ1-2; D is perhaps TRBD1 (5 bases). This CDR3 region has 13 residues. Germline CDR1 LGHNA, CDR2 YNFKEQ. Trimming stripped 1 base from V and 5 bases from J, with 8 bases between. The CDR3 loop is CASSQGAGYGYTF. For the CDR3, the DNA is TGTGCCAGCAGCCAAGGGGCAGGGTATGGCTACACCTTC.

Concerning this clonotype itself: The CDR3 ends on some other residue instead of the conserved phenylalanine or tryptophan, so this is likely a read error. The V and J genes are TRBV5-4 and TRBJ1-1; no clear D gene. The CDR3 is 13 amino acids. V was trimmed by 2 bases and J by 1 base, leaving 6 bases between them. Germline loops: CDR1 SGHNT, CDR2 YYREEE (reference sequence). In nucleotides, the CDR3 is TGTGCCAGCAGCTTACAAGAGAACACTGAAGCTTTCGTT. Its translation: CASSLQENTEAFV.

This clonotype was seen at least ten times. This chain connects TRBV20-1 to TRBJ1-5; 10 nucleotides match TRBD1. The CDR3 spans 16 residues. V was clipped by 0 bases and J by 2 bases; unmatched bases: 4. Per germline, CDR1 DFQATT and CDR2 SNEGSKA (reference sequence). The CDR3 reads CSARDTGTGGNQPQHF. DNA for the CDR3: TGCAGTGCTAGAGATACCGGGACAGGGGGCAATCAGCCCCAGCATTTT.

This clonotype came up many times. The chain couples TRBV7-9 to TRBJ1-2; D is ambiguous. CDR3 length: 15 amino acids. In germline, CDR1 is SEHNR, CDR2 FQNEAQ (reference sequence). V gave up 0 bases and J gave up 0 bases, with 8 bases separating them. In DNA, the CDR3 is TGTGCCAGCAGCTTAGCAGGAAACCCTAACTATGGCTACACCTTC. It codes for CASSLAGNPNYGYTF.

This clonotype was observed many times. Because the CDR3 is missing its conserved closing phenylalanine or tryptophan, this is likely a read error. The DNA for the CDR3 is TGTGCCAGCAGCCCAAGGACTAGCGGGAGGGCCGGGGAGCAGTACCTC. It encodes CASSPRTSGRAGEQYL. The chain combines TRBV7-8 with TRBJ2-7; 15 nucleotides match TRBD2. The length of the CDR3 is 16 residues. Per germline, CDR1 SGHVS and CDR2 FQNEAQ. With 5 bases clipped from V and 7 bases from J, the junction kept 9 bases outside the gene matches.

In its sample, this clonotype was seen many times. The V and J genes are TRBV20-1 and TRBJ2-7; 7 bases are shared with TRBD1. The CDR3 has 13 residues. CDR1 and CDR2 from the germline V gene are DFQATT and SNEGSKA (reference sequence). The V gene end was trimmed by 5 bases and the J gene end by 6 bases; junction bases not matched to a gene: 10. In DNA form, the CDR3 reads TGCAGTGCTCCTCGACAGGGACGATCCGAGCAGTACTTC. Its translation: CSAPRQGRSEQYF.

This clonotype was counted only a few times. This may be a read error: a much more frequent sequence differs by one nucleotide. The rearrangement uses TRBV6-5 and TRBJ2-2; tentatively, D is TRBD2 (7 bases). CDR3 length: 14 residues. Trimming left V 7 bases short and J 0 bases short, with 9 bases between. Germline assignment: CDR1 MNHEY and CDR2 SVGAGI. The CDR3 here is CASTRGPNTGELFF. The CDR3 coding sequence is TGTGCCAGCACGCGGGGGCCGAACACCGGGGAGCTGTTTTTT.

This clonotype is judged medium-sized (0.01 to 0.1%). Written as DNA, the CDR3 is TGTGCCAGCAGCCCCCGCCGGGGGGCCTACGAGCAGTACTTC. This codes for CASSPRRGAYEQYF. V usage is TRBV9 and J usage is TRBJ2-7, with 7 bases identical to TRBD2. The CDR3 totals 14 residues. V shed 4 bases and J 2 bases; nucleotides not matched to a gene: 6. Looked up from germline, CDR1 is SGDLS and CDR2 is YYNGEE.

Notes on this clonotype: A much bigger clone sits one base away, suggesting this may be a read error. This rearrangement joins TRBV18 to TRBJ1-5, with D perhaps matching TRBD1 (6 bases). Germline values: CDR1 KGHSH, CDR2 LQKENI. CDR3 length equals 13 residues. In nucleotides, the CDR3 is TGTGCCGGCTCACCACGACAGGAGGGGCCCCAGCATTTT. This gives the protein CAGSPRQEGPQHF.

CDR3 in amino acids: CASSWGQSTNEQFF. The CDR3 DNA sequence: TGTGCCAGCAGCTGGGGACAGTCAACTAATGAGCAGTTCTTC. The rearrangement links TRBV11-1 to TRBJ2-1; TRBD1 agrees at 7 bases. The CDR3 covers 14 residues. J gave up 7 bases and V 4 bases, and 7 bases lay outside the gene matches. The germline V gene has CDR1 SGHAT and CDR2 FQDESV (reference sequence). Full variable domain (missing parts from reference TRBV11-1 and TRBJ2-1): EAEVAQSPRYKITEKSQAVAFWCDPISGHATLYWYRQILGQGPELLVQFQDESVVDDSQLPKDRFSAERLKGVDSTLKIQPAELGDSAMYLCASSWGQSTNEQFFGPGTRLTVL.

Concerning this clonotype: In this CDR3 the conserved last residue, phenylalanine or tryptophan, is missing, so a read error is likely. The DNA is omitted, as the CDR3 cannot be located on it reliably, and the CDR3 follows TCRdb's listing. J is TRBJ2-3 and V is TRBV9. The CDR3 is 14 amino acids in total, end residues counted. Germline-derived CDR1 and CDR2 are SGDLS and YYNGEE. The CDR3 loop reads CASSANPSTDTQSI.

This clonotype was seen at least ten times. This CDR3 reads CASSVRLAGGGGQETQYF. CDR3 bases: TGCGCCAGCAGTGTAAGACTAGCGGGAGGGGGCGGTCAAGAGACCCAGTACTTC. This chain links TRBV10-1 with TRBJ2-5; 14 bases map to TRBD2. Trimming at V came to 4 bases and at J to 2 bases, leaving 9 bases not matched to a gene. This CDR3 has 18 amino acids. The V gene's germline CDR1 is WNHNN and CDR2 SYGVQD (reference sequence).

The table lists this clonotype with a few counts. The gene calls are TRBV5-6 and TRBJ2-1; D is undetermined. The CDR3 loop spans 12 amino acids. Germline V CDR1 and CDR2: SGHDT, YYEEEE. V lost 3 bases and J 7 bases, leaving 8 bases between the germline ends. The CDR3 DNA reads TGTGCCAGCAGCTCCTTTGGAAATGAGCAGTTCTTC. It codes for CASSSFGNEQFF.

This clonotype was found a few times. Given a much more abundant clone one base away, this may be a read error. The rearrangement uses TRBV6-5 and TRBJ2-7; the match to TRBD1 covers 8 bases. CDR3 size: 14 residues. V dropped 11 bases and J dropped 7; count of bases not matched to a gene: 16. Per germline, CDR1 MNHEY and CDR2 SVGAGI. Here the CDR3 DNA reads TGTGCCGGTCGAGCCGACAGGGGTTCGATAGAGCAGTACTTC. Its protein is CAGRADRGSIEQYF.

This clonotype has ten or more counts. The chain links TRBV13 to TRBJ2-7; 10 positions match TRBD1. Germline CDR1 and CDR2: PRHDT and FYEKMQ (reference sequence). V dropped 5 bases and J dropped 5; count of bases not matched to a gene: 6. CDR3 length equals 14 residues. CDR3 protein: CASSDRGRPHEQYF. The CDR3 nucleotides are TGTGCCAGCAGCGACAGGGGGCGCCCCCACGAGCAGTACTTC.

This clonotype was seen a handful of times. A read error may be the cause here, since a much bigger clone is one base away. The chain employs TRBV7-9 and TRBJ2-1; 11 bases map to TRBD2. With 2 bases clipped from V and 7 bases from J, the junction kept 19 bases outside the gene matches. This CDR3 has 20 amino acids. Germline-derived CDR1 and CDR2 are SEHNR and FQNEAQ (reference sequence). The CDR3 loop reads CASSLTPGQSSGRPGNEQFF. Written as DNA, the CDR3 is TGTGCCAGCAGCTTAACTCCGGGACAGTCTAGCGGGAGGCCCGGGAATGAGCAGTTCTTC.

This clonotype has a count of ten or more. V gene TRBV5-1 combines with J gene TRBJ1-2, with unresolved D. This CDR3 spans 15 amino acids. Trimming removed 2 bases from V and 0 bases from J, with 11 bases in between. The V gene's germline CDR1 is SGHRS and CDR2 YFSETQ. For the CDR3, the DNA is TGCGCCAGCAGCTTAGGAGCCAGGACTAACTATGGCTACACCTTC. It is translated as CASSLGARTNYGYTF.

This clonotype was detected ten times or more. The rearrangement links TRBV6-5 to TRBJ2-7; perhaps TRBD1 as D (5 bases). This CDR3 spans 14 amino acids. Per the germline V gene, CDR1 is MNHEY and CDR2 is SVGAGI. Trimming removed 1 base at V and 3 bases at J, with 10 bases between. The CDR3: CASSYLGTGYEQYF. Here the CDR3 DNA reads TGTGCCAGCAGTTACTTGGGCACAGGCTACGAGCAGTACTTC.

This clonotype occurred many times. The genes are TRBV20-1 and TRBJ2-7; D is perhaps TRBD1 or TRBD2 (5 bases each). V was shortened by 6 bases and J by 0 bases, with 12 bases between the two germline ends. The CDR3 sequence is 13 residues long. Germline loops: CDR1 DFQATT, CDR2 SNEGSKA (reference sequence). In DNA, the CDR3 is TGCAGTGCGCCGTCCGGGACCTCCTACGAGCAGTACTTC. Its translation is CSAPSGTSYEQYF.